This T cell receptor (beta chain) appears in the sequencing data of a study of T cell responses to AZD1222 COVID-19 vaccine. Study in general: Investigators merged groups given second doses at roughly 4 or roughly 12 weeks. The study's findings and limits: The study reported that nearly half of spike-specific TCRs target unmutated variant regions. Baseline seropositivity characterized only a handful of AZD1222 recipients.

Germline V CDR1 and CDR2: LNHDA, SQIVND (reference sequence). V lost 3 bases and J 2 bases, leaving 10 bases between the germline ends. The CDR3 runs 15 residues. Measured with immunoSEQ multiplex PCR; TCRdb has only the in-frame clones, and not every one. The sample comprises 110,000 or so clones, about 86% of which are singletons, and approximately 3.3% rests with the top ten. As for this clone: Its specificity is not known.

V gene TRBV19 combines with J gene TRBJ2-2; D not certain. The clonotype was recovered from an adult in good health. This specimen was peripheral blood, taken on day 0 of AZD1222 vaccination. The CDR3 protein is CASSMWVSNTGELFF. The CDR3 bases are TGTGCCAGTAGTATGTGGGTTTCAAACACCGGGGAGCTGTTTTTT.